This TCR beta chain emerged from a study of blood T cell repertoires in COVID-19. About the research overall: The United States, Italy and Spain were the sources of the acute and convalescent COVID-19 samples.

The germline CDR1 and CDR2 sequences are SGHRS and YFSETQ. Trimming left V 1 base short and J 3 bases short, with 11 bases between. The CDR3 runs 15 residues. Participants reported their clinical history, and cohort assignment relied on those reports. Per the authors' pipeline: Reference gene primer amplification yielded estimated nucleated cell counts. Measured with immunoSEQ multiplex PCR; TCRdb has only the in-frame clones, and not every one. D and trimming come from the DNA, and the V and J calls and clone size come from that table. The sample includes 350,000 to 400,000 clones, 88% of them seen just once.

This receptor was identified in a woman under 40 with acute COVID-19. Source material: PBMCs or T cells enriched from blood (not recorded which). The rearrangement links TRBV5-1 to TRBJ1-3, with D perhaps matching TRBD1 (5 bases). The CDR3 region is CASSLNSGVGNTIYF. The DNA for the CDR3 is TGCGCCAGCAGCTTGAATTCGGGGGTTGGAAACACCATATATTTT.